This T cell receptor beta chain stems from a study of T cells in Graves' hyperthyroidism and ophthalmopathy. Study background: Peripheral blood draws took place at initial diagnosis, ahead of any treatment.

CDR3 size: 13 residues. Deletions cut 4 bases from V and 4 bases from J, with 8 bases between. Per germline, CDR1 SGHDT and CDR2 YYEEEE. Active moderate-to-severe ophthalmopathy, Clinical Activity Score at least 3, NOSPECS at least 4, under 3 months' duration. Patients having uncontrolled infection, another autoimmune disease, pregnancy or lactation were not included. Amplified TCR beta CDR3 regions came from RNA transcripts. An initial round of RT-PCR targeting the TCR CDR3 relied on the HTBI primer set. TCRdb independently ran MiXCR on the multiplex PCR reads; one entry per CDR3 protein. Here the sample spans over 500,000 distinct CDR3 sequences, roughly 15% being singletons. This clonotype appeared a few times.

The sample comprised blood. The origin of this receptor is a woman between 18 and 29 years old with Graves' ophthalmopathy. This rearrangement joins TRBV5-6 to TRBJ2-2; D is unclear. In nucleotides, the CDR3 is TGTGCCAGCAGCCCCTTCCCCACCGGGGAGCTGTTTTTT. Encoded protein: CASSPFPTGELFF.